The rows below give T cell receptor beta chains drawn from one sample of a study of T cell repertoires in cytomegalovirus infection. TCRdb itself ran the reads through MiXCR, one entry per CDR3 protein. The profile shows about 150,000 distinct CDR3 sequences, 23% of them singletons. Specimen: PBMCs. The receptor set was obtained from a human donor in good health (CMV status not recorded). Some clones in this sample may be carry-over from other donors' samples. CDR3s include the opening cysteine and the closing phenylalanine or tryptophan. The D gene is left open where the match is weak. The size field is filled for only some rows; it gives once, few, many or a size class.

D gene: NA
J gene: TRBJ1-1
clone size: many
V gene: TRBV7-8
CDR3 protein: CASSLGRMGAEAFF
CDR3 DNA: TGTGCCAGCAGCTTAGGCAGGATGGGCGCTGAAGCTTTCTTT

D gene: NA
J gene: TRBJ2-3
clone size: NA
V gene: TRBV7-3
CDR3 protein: CASSPLGGHTDTQYF
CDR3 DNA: TGTGCCAGCAGCCCCCTCGGCGGGCACACAGATACGCAGTATTTT

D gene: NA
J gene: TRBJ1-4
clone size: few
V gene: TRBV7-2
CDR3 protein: CASSLRPVGGRGSTLGEKLFF
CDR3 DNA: TGTGCCAGCAGCTTACGGCCGGTCGGGGGGCGGGGTTCGACTTTAGGTGAAAAACTGTTTTTT

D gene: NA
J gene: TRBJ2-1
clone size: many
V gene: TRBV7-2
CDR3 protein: CASSRLHNEQFF
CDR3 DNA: TGTGCCAGCAGCCGCCTACACAATGAGCAGTTCTTC

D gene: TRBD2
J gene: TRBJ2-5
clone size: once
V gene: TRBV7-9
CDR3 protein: CASSATSAGEETQYF
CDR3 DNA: TGTGCCAGCAGCGCCACTAGCGCTGGGGAAGAGACCCAGTACTTC

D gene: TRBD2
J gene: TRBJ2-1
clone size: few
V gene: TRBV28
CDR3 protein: CASSSSGRLSYNEQFF
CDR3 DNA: TGTGCCAGCAGCTCCAGCGGGAGGCTATCCTACAATGAGCAGTTCTTC

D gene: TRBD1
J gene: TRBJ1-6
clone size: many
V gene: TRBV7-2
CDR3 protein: CASSSWTGGNSPLHF
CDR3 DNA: TGTGCCAGCAGCTCCTGGACAGGGGGGAATTCACCCCTCCACTTT

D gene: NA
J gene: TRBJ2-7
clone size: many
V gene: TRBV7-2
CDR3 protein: CASSLRAPTGTIAAYEQYF
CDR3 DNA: TGTGCCAGCAGCTTACGGGCCCCAACCGGGACAATTGCCGCCTACGAGCAGTACTTC

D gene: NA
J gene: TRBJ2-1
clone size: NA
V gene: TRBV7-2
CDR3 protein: CASSLGGGRTNEQFF
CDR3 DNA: TGTGCCAGCAGCCTCGGGGGCGGGAGAACGAATGAGCAGTTCTTC

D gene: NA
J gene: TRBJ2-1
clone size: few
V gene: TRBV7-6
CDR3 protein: CASRALGRGQNEQFF
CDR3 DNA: TGTGCCAGCAGGGCGTTGGGGCGGGGGCAGAATGAGCAGTTCTTC

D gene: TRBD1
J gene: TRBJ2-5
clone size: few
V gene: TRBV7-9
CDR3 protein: CASSPSGTAQETQYF
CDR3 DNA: TGTGCCAGCAGCCCTAGTGGGACAGCCCAAGAGACCCAGTACTTC

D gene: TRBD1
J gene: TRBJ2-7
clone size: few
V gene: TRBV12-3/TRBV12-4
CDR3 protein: CASSVQGTYEQYF
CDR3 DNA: TGTGCCAGCAGTGTACAGGGGACCTACGAGCAGTACTTC

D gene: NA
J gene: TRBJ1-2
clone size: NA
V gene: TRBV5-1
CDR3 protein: CASSLGGAEGYTF
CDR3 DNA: TGCGCCAGCAGCTTGGGAGGGGCGGAGGGCTACACCTTC

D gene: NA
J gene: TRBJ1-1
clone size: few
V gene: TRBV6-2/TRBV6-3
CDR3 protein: CASSYGAEAFF
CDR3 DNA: TGTGCCAGCAGTTACGGCGCTGAAGCTTTCTTT

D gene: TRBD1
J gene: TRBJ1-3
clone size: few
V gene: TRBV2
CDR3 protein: CASSANRQGAGNTIYF
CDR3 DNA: TGTGCCAGCAGCGCCAACCGACAGGGCGCGGGAAACACCATATATTTT

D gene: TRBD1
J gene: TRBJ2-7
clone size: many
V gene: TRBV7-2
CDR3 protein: CASSSRTGGNEQYF
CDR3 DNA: TGTGCCAGCAGCTCCCGGACAGGTGGCAACGAGCAGTACTTC

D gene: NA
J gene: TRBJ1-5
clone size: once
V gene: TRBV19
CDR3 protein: CASKVDESREGPQHF
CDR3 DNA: TGTGCCAGTAAAGTTGATGAGAGCCGCGAAGGGCCCCAGCATTTT

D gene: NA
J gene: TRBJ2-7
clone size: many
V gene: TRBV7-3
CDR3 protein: CASSSGSSYEQYF
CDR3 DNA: TGTGCCAGCAGCTCGGGGAGCTCCTACGAGCAGTACTTC

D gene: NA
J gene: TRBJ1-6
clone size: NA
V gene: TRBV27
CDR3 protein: CASKRSGSPLHF
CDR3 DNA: TGTGCCAGCAAAAGGTCAGGATCACCCCTCCACTTT

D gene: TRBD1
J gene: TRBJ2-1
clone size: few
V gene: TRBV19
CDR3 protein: CASSIGTGEAGHNEQFF
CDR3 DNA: TGTGCCAGTAGTATAGGGACAGGGGAAGCCGGGCACAATGAGCAGTTCTTC

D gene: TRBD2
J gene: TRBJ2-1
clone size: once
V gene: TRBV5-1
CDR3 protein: CASSLSSGLYNEQFF
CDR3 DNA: TGCGCCAGCAGCTTGTCTAGCGGCCTCTACAATGAGCAGTTCTTC